This T cell receptor (beta chain) is from a study of T cell repertoires in ileal Crohn's disease. Overall study: Thiopurines (approximately ten) or anti-TNF agents (more than 17) were given postoperatively to about half.

Repertoires were generated with immunoSEQ multiplex PCR, while TCRdb's copy carries only in-frame clones and drops some. The sample consists of about 2,100 clones, roughly 74% of them appearing once. V lost 6 bases, J lost 3 bases, and 12 bases lay in between. This CDR3 has 13 amino acids. The germline CDR1 and CDR2 sequences are SEHNR and FQNEAQ (reference sequence). Lamina propria lymphocytes from surgical specimens were isolated on a density gradient before sorting. The sample taken for sequencing was CD8+ T cells from ileum. The V call is TRBV7-9, the J call TRBJ2-7, with a possible D match to TRBD2 (6 bases). The source of this sequence is an adult with Crohn's disease. Some clones in this sample may be carry-over from other donors' samples. CDR3 DNA: TGTGCCAGCAGTTCGGGACTGATCTACGAGCAGTACTTC. Its translation is CASSSGLIYEQYF.